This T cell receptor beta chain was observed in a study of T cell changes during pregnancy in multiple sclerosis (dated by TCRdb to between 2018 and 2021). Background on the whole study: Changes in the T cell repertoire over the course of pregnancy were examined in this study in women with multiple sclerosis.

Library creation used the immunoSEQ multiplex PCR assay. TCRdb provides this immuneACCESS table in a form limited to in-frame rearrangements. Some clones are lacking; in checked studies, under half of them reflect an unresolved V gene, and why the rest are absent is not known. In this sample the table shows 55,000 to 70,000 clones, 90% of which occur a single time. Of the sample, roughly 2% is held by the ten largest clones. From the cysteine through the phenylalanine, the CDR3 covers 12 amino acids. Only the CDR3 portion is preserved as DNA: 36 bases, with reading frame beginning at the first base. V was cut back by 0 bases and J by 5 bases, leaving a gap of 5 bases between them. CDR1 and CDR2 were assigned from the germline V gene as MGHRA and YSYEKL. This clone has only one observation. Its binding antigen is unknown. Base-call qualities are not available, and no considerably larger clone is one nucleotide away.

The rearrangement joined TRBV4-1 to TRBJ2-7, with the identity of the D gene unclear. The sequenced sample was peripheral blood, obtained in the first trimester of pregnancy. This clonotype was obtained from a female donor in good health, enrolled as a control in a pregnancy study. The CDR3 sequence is CASSQEGNEQYF. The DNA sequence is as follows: TGCGCCAGCAGCCAAGAGGGCAACGAGCAGTACTTC.